Each of the 5 T cell receptor beta chains below was sequenced from the same sample in a study of post-analysis software for immune sequencing data. General study points: Compared with controls, patients had more of roughly five TRBV segments, including TRBV5-6, TRBV5-1 and TRBV20-1.

cDNA libraries of TCR beta carried unique molecular identifiers. TCRdb passed the PCR reads through MiXCR, listing each CDR3 protein once. The sample shows roughly 730,000 distinct CDR3 sequences, roughly 29% of them seen only once. Their antigens remain unidentified. Sequencing was done on a sample of blood. All receptors derive from a girl between 5 and 17 years old with multiple sclerosis.

This clonotype occurred a few times. This chain joins TRBV2 and TRBJ1-1, with D maybe TRBD1 (5 bases). The CDR3 loop spans 13 amino acids. Per the germline V gene, CDR1 is SNHLY and CDR2 is FYNNEI. Trimming took 5 bases from V and 1 from J, leaving 8 bases between them. Written as DNA, the CDR3 is TGTGCCAGCAGTTGGGGGAAGAACACTGAAGCTTTCTTT. Protein product: CASSWGKNTEAFF.

The rearrangement joins TRBV28 to TRBJ1-2; D might be TRBD1 (6 bases). Germline CDR1 and CDR2: MDHEN and SYDVKM. This CDR3 contains 14 residues. V gave up 7 bases and J gave up 6 bases, with 18 bases separating them. CDR3 in amino acids: CASTGTGLGNGYTF. The CDR3 nucleotides read TGTGCCAGCACCGGAACAGGGCTGGGAAATGGCTACACCTTC.

V gene TRBV4-3 combines with J gene TRBJ2-3; 12 positions agree with TRBD2. The V segment lost 6 bases and the J segment 10 bases; nucleotides outside the gene matches: 5. The CDR3 runs to 13 residues. CDR1 is LGHNA and CDR2 is YSLEER in the germline V gene. The CDR3 coding sequence is TGCGCCAGCAGTGGACTAGCGGGATGGGCGCAGTATTTT. This translates into CASSGLAGWAQYF.

The chain links TRBV5-1 to TRBJ2-1; 10 nucleotides agree with TRBD1. Germline V gene sequence: CDR1 SGHRS, CDR2 YFSETQ. CDR3 size: 14 residues. V was pared by 4 bases and J by 7 bases, with 5 bases of the junction left unmatched. CDR3 loop: CASSRTGGSNEQFF. CDR3 sequence (DNA): TGCGCCAGCAGCCGGACAGGGGGATCGAATGAGCAGTTCTTC.

The rearrangement joins TRBV10-3 to TRBJ1-1; a weak D match, TRBD1 (5 bases). The CDR3 length is 13 residues. Germline CDR1 is ENHRY and CDR2 is SYGVKD. V was shortened by 3 bases and J by 6 bases, with 11 bases between the two germline ends. This CDR3 reads CAISDVAGPEAFF. The DNA of the CDR3 is TGTGCCATCAGTGATGTAGCAGGGCCTGAAGCTTTCTTT.